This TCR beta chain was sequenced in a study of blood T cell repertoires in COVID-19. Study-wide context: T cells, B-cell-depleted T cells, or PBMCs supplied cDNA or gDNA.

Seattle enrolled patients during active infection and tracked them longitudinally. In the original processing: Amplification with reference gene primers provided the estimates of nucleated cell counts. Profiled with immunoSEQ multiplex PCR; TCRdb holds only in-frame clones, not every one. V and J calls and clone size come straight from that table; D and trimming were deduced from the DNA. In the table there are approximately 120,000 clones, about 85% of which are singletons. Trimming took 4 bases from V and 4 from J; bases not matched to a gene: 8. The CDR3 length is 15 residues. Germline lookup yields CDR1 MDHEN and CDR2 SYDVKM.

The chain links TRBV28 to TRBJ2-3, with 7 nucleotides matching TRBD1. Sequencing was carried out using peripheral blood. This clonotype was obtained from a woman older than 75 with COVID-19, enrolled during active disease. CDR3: CASSSATGYPDTQYF. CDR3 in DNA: TGTGCCAGCAGTTCGGCGACAGGGTACCCAGATACGCAGTATTTT.